These 27 T cell receptor beta chains originate from one sample sequenced in a study of naive and memory T cell subsets. Amplification of ligated cDNA took four PCR rounds with SP2 and nested alpha and beta constant primers. TCRdb called the 5' RACE reads again in MiXCR, with one record for every CDR3 protein. The data contain tens of thousands of distinct CDR3 sequences, approximately 7.2% of them singletons. An oligonucleotide containing a UMI was ligated to the 3' end of TCR cDNA. The receptors come from a male donor in good health.

Within the sample, this clonotype is medium-sized. The chain employs TRBV11-2 and TRBJ2-5, with 12 bases that match TRBD2. The J segment lost 7 bases and the V segment lost 4 bases, leaving 16 bases of the junction unmatched. CDR1 and CDR2 (germline): SGHAT, FQNNGV. This CDR3 has 18 residues. The DNA of the CDR3 is TGTGCCAGCAGCTCCGAGTTTCGGACTAGCGGGATGCCGCGGACCCAGTACTTC. This codes for CASSSEFRTSGMPRTQYF.

This clonotype was counted only a few times. The chain combines TRBV27 with TRBJ1-1; D is unclear. The CDR3 spans 14 residues. Trimming removed 6 bases from V and 0 bases from J, with 11 bases in between. Per the germline V gene, CDR1 is MNHEY and CDR2 is SMNVEV (reference sequence). The CDR3 loop is CASRLDRVNTEAFF. The CDR3 nucleotides read TGTGCCAGCAGATTGGACCGCGTGAACACTGAAGCTTTCTTT.

V is TRBV12-3 or TRBV12-4 and J is TRBJ1-1; unclear D gene. CDR3 length: 14 amino acids. The germline V and J ends were trimmed by 3 bases and 5 bases, with 13 bases remaining between them. CDR3 protein: CASSFVLAGTEAFF. In nucleotides, the CDR3 is TGTGCCAGCAGTTTTGTCCTCGCGGGGACTGAAGCTTTCTTT.

This clonotype was seen ten or more times. This chain links TRBV6-1 with TRBJ2-3; 8 bases map to TRBD1. The germline V gene encodes CDR1 MNHNS and CDR2 SASEGT. CDR3 length equals 16 residues. Trimming at V came to 6 bases and at J to 7 bases, leaving 15 bases not matched to a gene. As DNA, the CDR3 is TGTGCCAGCAGCACAAACTCAGGGGGCTCGGGATATACGCAGTATTTT. As protein: CASSTNSGGSGYTQYF.

The chain has TRBV4-2 and TRBJ2-7, with 15 bases matching TRBD2. CDR3 length equals 18 residues. Germline V gene data show CDR1 as LGHNA and CDR2 as YNFKEQ. Trimming at V came to 4 bases and at J to 0 bases, leaving 7 bases not matched to a gene. The CDR3 spells CASSLGTSGGPFSYEQYF. CDR3 nucleotide sequence: TGTGCCAGCAGCCTCGGGACTAGCGGGGGGCCCTTCTCCTACGAGCAGTACTTC.

This clonotype was seen many times. V is TRBV7-2 and J is TRBJ2-1; TRBD2 aligns across 13 bases. Unmatched junction bases numbered 11, after V lost 1 base and J lost 14 bases. CDR3 length equals 16 residues. Germline CDR1 reads SGHTA; CDR2 reads FQGNSA. CDR3 in DNA: TGTGCCAGCAGCTTAGTCCAGGGACTAGCGGGGACCCGCAAGTTCTTC. Its protein is CASSLVQGLAGTRKFF. Full variable domain (rest looked up from reference TRBV7-2 and TRBJ2-1): GAGVSQSPSNKVTEKGKDVELRCDPISGHTALYWYRQSLGQGLEFLIYFQGNSAPDKSGLPSDRFSAERTGGSVSTLTIQRTQQEDSAVYLCASSLVQGLAGTRKFFGPGTRLTVL.

The chain links TRBV20-1 to TRBJ1-6; D is perhaps TRBD1 (6 bases). Trimming pared 2 bases from V and 0 bases from J, leaving 14 bases between. Germline values: CDR1 DFQATT, CDR2 SNEGSKA (reference sequence). CDR3 length equals 17 residues. The CDR3 loop is CSARTLSGVSYNSPLHF. In DNA form, the CDR3 reads TGCAGTGCTAGAACCCTCTCAGGGGTCTCCTATAATTCACCCCTCCACTTT.

V usage is TRBV6-6 and J usage is TRBJ2-3; perhaps TRBD2 as D (5 bases). Trimming cost V 2 bases and J 0 bases, with 21 bases left between them. The CDR3 has 19 residues. Germline CDR1 is MNHNY and CDR2 is SVGAGI (reference sequence). The CDR3 sequence: CASSYGHSSGDFSTDTQYF. In DNA form, the CDR3 reads TGTGCCAGCAGTTACGGGCATTCCAGCGGCGACTTTAGCACAGATACGCAGTATTTT.

The chain employs TRBV5-1 and TRBJ2-5, with 8 bases matching TRBD2. The V gene's germline CDR1 is SGHRS and CDR2 YFSETQ. The CDR3 covers 16 residues. V lost 3 bases, J lost 5 bases, and 12 bases stayed unmatched. CDR3 DNA sequence: TGCGCCAGCAGCTCGGGAAACGGGGGGGCCGGGGAGACCCAGTACTTC. Translating gives CASSSGNGGAGETQYF.

This clonotype was detected only a few times. The chain uses TRBV12-3 or TRBV12-4 and TRBJ2-3; possible D gene TRBD2, 6 bases. V was pared by 2 bases and J by 6 bases, with 15 bases between. CDR3 length: 15 amino acids. The CDR3 nucleotides read TGTGCCAGCAGTTTAAGGTCGGGGGTGGAGGATACGCAGTATTTT. Encoded protein: CASSLRSGVEDTQYF.

This clonotype has at least ten counts. The gene calls are TRBV24-1 and TRBJ2-2; 7 positions match TRBD1. With V trimmed by 9 bases and J by 2 bases, 5 bases remained unmatched. CDR1 is KGHDR and CDR2 is SFDVKD in the germline V gene. The length of the CDR3 is 14 residues. The CDR3 region has the DNA TGTGCCACCTCCGACAGGGATAACACCGGGGAGCTGTTTTTT. Translating it yields CATSDRDNTGELFF.

The CDR3 region is CSVTLNQADTQYF. In DNA, the CDR3 is TGCAGCGTCACCTTAAACCAGGCAGATACGCAGTATTTT. V is TRBV29-1 and J is TRBJ2-3, with D hard to call. The V gene's germline CDR1 is SQVTM and CDR2 ANQGSEA. The CDR3 spans 13 residues. The V end lost 6 bases, the J end lost 4 bases, and 14 bases lay between the germline ends.

This clonotype was seen more than once but under ten times. The rearrangement links TRBV6-6 to TRBJ2-5; D is undetermined. Germline V lookup: CDR1 MNHNY, CDR2 SVGAGI (reference sequence). V lost 0 bases to trimming and J lost 3 bases, with 8 bases between them. This CDR3 contains 14 residues. CDR3 sequence reads: CASSYSGGEETQYF. DNA of the CDR3: TGTGCCAGCAGTTACTCTGGTGGGGAAGAGACCCAGTACTTC.

The J gene is TRBJ2-7, the V gene TRBV20-1; TRBD1 agrees at 7 bases. Germline V gene sequence: CDR1 DFQATT, CDR2 SNEGSKA (reference sequence). The ends lost 3 bases at V and 2 bases at J; junction bases unmatched: 4. This CDR3 is 13 amino acids long. CDR3 coding DNA: TGCAGTGCTAGCGGGACAGCCCCCTACGAGCAGTACTTC. It specifies CSASGTAPYEQYF.

This clonotype was seen many times. The CDR3 nucleotides read TGTGCCAGCAGCCAGGGGGCAAACACTGAAGCTTTCTTT. This translates into CASSQGANTEAFF. The chain combines TRBV14 with TRBJ1-1, with TRBD1 as a possible D gene (6 bases). The CDR3 covers 13 residues. Per germline, CDR1 SGHDN and CDR2 FVKESK. Trimming shortened V by 3 bases and J by 2 bases, and 7 bases separated the two germline ends.

This chain uses TRBV14 with TRBJ2-1, with D perhaps being TRBD1 or TRBD2 (5 bases each). Germline assignment: CDR1 SGHDN and CDR2 FVKESK. The V gene lost 4 bases and the J gene lost 3 bases, with 10 bases spanning the gap. The CDR3 is made up of 14 amino acids. CDR3 DNA sequence: TGTGCCAGCAGCCCGGGACCCCGCTACAATGAGCAGTTCTTC. Translating it yields CASSPGPRYNEQFF.

The V and J genes are TRBV29-1 and TRBJ2-2; no clear D. The germline V gene encodes CDR1 SQVTM and CDR2 ANQGSEA. This CDR3 region has 11 residues. Deletions cut 2 bases from V and 4 bases from J, with 2 bases between. The CDR3 loop reads CSVELTGELFF. DNA for the CDR3: TGCAGCGTTGAACTCACCGGGGAGCTGTTTTTT.

The gene calls are TRBV19 and TRBJ2-2; D remains ambiguous. The V gene lost 3 bases and the J gene lost 4 bases, with 12 bases spanning the gap. CDR1 is LNHDA, CDR2 SQIVND, per germline (reference sequence). The CDR3 runs to 15 residues. Here the CDR3 reads CASSMRPGGTGELFF. The CDR3 bases are TGTGCCAGTAGTATGCGGCCGGGTGGCACCGGGGAGCTGTTTTTT.

The sample holds many counts of this clonotype. The chain links TRBV11-2 to TRBJ2-6; D is unresolved. The germline CDR1 and CDR2 sequences are SGHAT and FQNNGV. Trimming pared 2 bases from V and 1 base from J, leaving 6 bases between. CDR3 length equals 15 residues. The CDR3 nucleotides read TGTGCCAGCAGCTTATTACCGTCTGGGGCCAACGTCCTGACTTTC. Amino acid sequence: CASSLLPSGANVLTF.

This clonotype was observed a handful of times. V is TRBV5-5 and J is TRBJ1-1, with D tentatively TRBD1 (5 bases). Trimming removed 2 bases at V and 0 bases at J, with 8 bases between. CDR1 and CDR2 from the germline V gene are SGHKS and YYEKEE (reference sequence). The CDR3 runs 14 residues. CDR3 nucleotides: TGTGCCAGCAGCTTATTACAGGTGAACACTGAAGCTTTCTTT. Translated: CASSLLQVNTEAFF.

A few counts support this clonotype. This chain connects TRBV15 to TRBJ2-1; no reliable D call. Trimming left V 4 bases short and J 0 bases short, with 13 bases between. CDR1 is LNHNV, CDR2 YYDKDF, per germline (reference sequence). The CDR3 runs 16 residues. The CDR3 bases are TGTGCCACCAGCATTGACTCGCTGAGCTCCTACAATGAGCAGTTCTTC. It specifies CATSIDSLSSYNEQFF.

A few counts support this clonotype. The chain joins TRBV6-5 to TRBJ1-1; D remains unclear. CDR1 is MNHEY and CDR2 is SVGAGI in the germline V gene. V was pared by 2 bases and J by 6 bases, with 16 bases between. The length of the CDR3 is 15 residues. The CDR3 spells CASSYGSGRSSEAFF. DNA for the CDR3: TGTGCCAGCAGTTACGGGAGTGGGCGGTCCTCTGAAGCTTTCTTT.

For the CDR3, the DNA is TGTGCCAGCAGCTTATCGGGACAGGGGGTCGCCGGGGAGCTGTTTTTT. Translation gives CASSLSGQGVAGELFF. V is TRBV11-1 and J is TRBJ2-2, with 11 bases lining up with TRBD1. The CDR3 is made up of 16 amino acids. Germline V lookup: CDR1 SGHAT, CDR2 FQDESV (reference sequence). V lost 2 bases to trimming and J lost 6 bases; unmatched junction nucleotides: 5.

This clonotype has a count of ten or more. The chain carries TRBV7-8 and TRBJ2-1; 13 nucleotides line up with TRBD2. The J segment lost 6 bases and the V segment lost 2 bases, leaving 10 bases of the junction unmatched. The germline V gene has CDR1 SGHVS and CDR2 FQNEAQ. This CDR3 has 18 residues. The CDR3 reads CASSLRSLLAGGGNEQFF. The CDR3, as DNA: TGTGCCAGCAGCTTAAGGAGTTTACTAGCGGGAGGGGGCAATGAGCAGTTCTTC.

V is TRBV3-1 and J is TRBJ2-5; D ambiguous. Trimming shortened V by 3 bases and J by 0 bases, and 11 bases separated the two germline ends. Germline V gene data show CDR1 as LGHDT and CDR2 as YNNKEL (reference sequence). The CDR3 sequence is 15 residues long. DNA of the CDR3: TGTGCCAGCAGCCAGGATCTGACGCACCAAGAGACCCAGTACTTC. It is translated as CASSQDLTHQETQYF.

The table lists this clonotype with many counts. The V and J genes are TRBV29-1 and TRBJ2-5; 8 bases align to TRBD2. Germline CDR1 is SQVTM and CDR2 is ANQGSEA. Trimming took 5 bases from V and 5 from J; bases not matched to a gene: 4. The CDR3 sequence is 12 residues long. CDR3 bases: TGCAGCGTTCTCGAGCGGGGGGAGACCCAGTACTTC. It yields the protein CSVLERGETQYF.

The table lists this clonotype with a few counts. The chain links TRBV1 to TRBJ1-2. TRBV1 is flagged as a pseudogene. This CDR3 region has 16 residues. CDR3 amino acids: CTSSQDRGPRESGYTF. The CDR3 bases are TGCACCAGCAGCCAGGATCGAGGGCCCAGGGAAAGCGGCTACACCTTC.